A single sample is the source of the 12 T cell receptor beta chains below, sequenced in a study of STAT5B mutations in CD4+ large granular lymphocyte leukemia. Repertoires were generated with immunoSEQ multiplex PCR, while TCRdb's copy carries only in-frame clones and drops some. The table includes 20,000 to 25,000 clones, about 80% detected once. The source material was CD4+ T cells from blood buffy coats. These TCRs come from a human donor in good health.

The V call is TRBV18, the J call TRBJ2-6; 7 positions match TRBD2. With V trimmed by 1 base and J by 0 bases, 6 bases remained unmatched. Germline V CDR1 and CDR2: KGHSH, LQKENI. This CDR3 comprises 18 residues. CDR3: CASSPLRGGSSGANVLTF. In DNA form, the CDR3 reads TGTGCCAGCTCACCACTTCGGGGCGGGAGCTCTGGGGCCAACGTCCTGACTTTC.

The V call is TRBV11-3, the J call TRBJ2-1; D is unresolved. The CDR3 is 15 amino acids. V was clipped by 4 bases and J by 0 bases, with 10 bases between them. CDR1 is SGHNT, CDR2 YENEEA, per germline. CDR3 sequence: CASSYRHSSYNEQFF. The CDR3 DNA reads TGTGCCAGCAGCTATAGGCACAGCTCCTACAATGAGCAGTTCTTC.

Concerning this clone itself: At one end, the junction sequence differs from germline, possibly due to a read error. The chain uses TRBV20-1 and TRBJ1-2, with 7 nucleotides matching TRBD1. Germline values: CDR1 DFQATT, CDR2 SNEGSKA (reference sequence). The CDR3 extends over 11 amino acids. CDR3 coding DNA: TGCAGTGCTTTTGACAGGGTGGTGTTTAGGTTC. This gives the protein CSAFDRVVFRF.

This clone was counted only a few times. The rearrangement joins TRBV2 to TRBJ1-1; TRBD1 matches at 8 bases. The V gene end was trimmed by 6 bases and the J gene end by 1 base; junction bases not matched to a gene: 7. The CDR3 runs 15 residues. Germline lookup yields CDR1 SNHLY and CDR2 FYNNEI. CDR3 in amino acids: CASRPDRDQNTEAFF. The CDR3 bases are TGTGCCAGCAGACCGGACAGGGATCAGAACACTGAAGCTTTCTTT.

This rearrangement joins TRBV11-3 to TRBJ2-5, with 13 bases that match TRBD2. Per the germline V gene, CDR1 is SGHNT and CDR2 is YENEEA. This CDR3 is 16 amino acids long. With 1 base clipped from V and 2 bases from J, the junction kept 1 base outside the gene matches. Here the CDR3 reads CASSLGTSGSQETQYF. The CDR3 DNA sequence: TGTGCCAGCAGCTTAGGGACTAGCGGGAGTCAAGAGACCCAGTACTTC.

The chain recombines TRBV5-6 with TRBJ2-1; weak D call: TRBD1 (5 bases). The CDR3 consists of 14 residues. The V end lost 5 bases, the J end lost 0 bases, and 9 bases lay between the germline ends. Germline V gives CDR1 SGHDT, CDR2 YYEEEE. Here the CDR3 DNA reads TGTGCCAGCAGGGGGCAGAGCTCCTACAATGAGCAGTTCTTC. Translated, it gives CASRGQSSYNEQFF. The full variable domain, rest sourced from reference TRBV5-6 and TRBJ2-1, is DAGVTQSPTHLIKTRGQQVTLRCSPKSGHDTVSWYQQALGQGPQFIFQYYEEEERQRGNFPDRFSGHQFPNYSSELNVNALLLGDSALYLCASRGQSSYNEQFFGPGTRLTVL.

The V and J genes are TRBV5-1 and TRBJ2-3; 7 positions match TRBD1. This CDR3 spans 16 amino acids. Germline V gene lookup returns CDR1 SGHRS and CDR2 YFSETQ. With V trimmed by 4 bases and J by 2 bases, 10 bases remained unmatched. The CDR3 loop is CASSLWTGLNTDTQYF. The CDR3 nucleotides are TGCGCCAGCAGCCTATGGACAGGATTAAACACAGATACGCAGTATTTT.

This clone was seen only once. This chain joins TRBV29-1 and TRBJ2-3, with TRBD1 identical over 7 bases. From germline, CDR1 is SQVTM and CDR2 ANQGSEA. Trimming cost V 4 bases and J 3 bases; bases outside gene matches: 4. This CDR3 is 13 amino acids long. CDR3 amino acids: CSVAVTGTDTQYF. For the CDR3, the DNA is TGCAGCGTTGCGGTGACAGGGACAGATACGCAGTATTTT.

The chain uses TRBV11-3 and TRBJ1-1; D remains unclear. V gave up 5 bases and J gave up 4 bases, with 11 bases separating them. The CDR3 is 13 residues long. CDR1 is SGHNT and CDR2 is YENEEA in the germline V gene. CDR3 coding DNA: TGTGCCAGCAGCCGTGAAAGTTCCACTGAAGCTTTCTTT. It specifies CASSRESSTEAFF.

The CDR3 DNA follows: TGTGCCAGCAGCTTTCGAACGGGAAACCCGGGGACTGAAGCTTTCTTT. It codes for CASSFRTGNPGTEAFF. The genes are TRBV11-2 and TRBJ1-1, with D hard to call. The V end lost 3 bases, the J end lost 5 bases, and 19 bases lay between the germline ends. CDR3 length: 16 amino acids. Germline CDR1 is SGHAT and CDR2 is FQNNGV. The full variable domain, completed using reference TRBV11-2 and TRBJ1-1, is EAGVAQSPRYKIIEKRQSVAFWCNPISGHATLYWYQQILGQGPKLLIQFQNNGVVDDSQLPKDRFSAERLKGVDSTLKIQPAKLEDSAVYLCASSFRTGNPGTEAFFGQGTRLTVV.

The genes are TRBV6-6 and TRBJ2-7, with D possibly TRBD2 on 5 matching bases. CDR1 and CDR2 (germline): MNHNY, SVGAGI (reference sequence). This CDR3 spans 14 amino acids. V gave up 4 bases and J gave up 2 bases, with 12 bases separating them. The DNA of the CDR3 is TGTGCCAGCAGTTTCGGACGGGGTACCTACGAGCAGTACTTC. Its translation: CASSFGRGTYEQYF.

V and J are TRBV7-9 and TRBJ2-3; D call uncertain. This CDR3 spans 14 amino acids. The V end lost 7 bases, the J end lost 0 bases, and 11 bases lay between the germline ends. Germline V CDR1 and CDR2: SEHNR, FQNEAQ (reference sequence). As DNA, the CDR3 is TGTGCCAGCAACCCGGCGAGTAGCACAGATACGCAGTATTTT. It encodes CASNPASSTDTQYF.